This TCR beta chain appears in the sequencing data of a study of vaccination and CD4 T cells after COVID-19 (dated by TCRdb to 2021 to 2024). Some background on the complete study: Convalescent patients had a positive SARS-CoV-2 result on nasal swab PCR, and of these patients, fewer than ten had mild disease and one had severe disease. In the convalescent cohort there were six males and four females, among whom were two Hispanic individuals, seven Caucasians, two Asians and one multiracial person. Each participant got two doses of either the Pfizer-BioNTech BNT162b2 vaccine (n=8) or the Moderna mRNA-1273 vaccine (n=2). Post-COVID blood samples from convalescent patients were collected a median of about 100 days after diagnosis, with a range of 35 to 161 days. Post-vaccine blood samples were taken a median of around 77 days after the second vaccine dose, with a range of roughly 14 to 241 days. Overlapping spike peptide pools from SARS-CoV-2 and from the common cold coronaviruses HCoV-NL63, HCoV-OC43 and HCoV-229E were used as culture stimuli. Control cultures received a CEFX viral epitope pool as the positive control, an HIV-1 Nef peptide pool as the negative control, or no peptide. In nine to eleven COVID-19 convalescent patients and a few infection-naive healthy vaccine recipients, researchers compared the spike-specific CD4+ TCR repertoire from before mRNA vaccination with the repertoire from after. General study outcomes and caveats: In convalescent patients, a median roughly 85% of post-vaccine SARS-CoV-2-reactive clones were detected only after vaccination, suggesting vaccine-specific priming. Of the vaccine-specific clones in convalescent patients, 304 of 307, or nearly all, reacted only to SARS-CoV-2 spike and did not cross-react with common cold coronaviruses. Although the median number of SARS-CoV-2-reactive clonotypes went up from fewer than 25 after infection to roughly 40 after vaccination, the increase was not significant. Only a relatively small number of convalescent patients were included in the study, and early timepoints following natural infection were not analyzed.

Deletion took 0 bases off V and 6 bases off J, with a span of 18 bases between the germline ends. Reading the germline V gene (reference sequence) gives CDR1 DFQATT and CDR2 SNEGSKA. The CDR3 runs 15 residues from the cysteine to the phenylalanine. CDR3 DNA only is kept here, 45 bases in frame from base 1. Comment on this clonotype: There is no known antigen for this receptor. It has no much larger one-base neighbor in the sample; base qualities were not kept.

Library preparation used PCR. At the Johns Hopkins FTIC core, DNA from the cultured CD4+ T cells underwent TCR sequencing with the Oncomine TCR Beta short-read assay. The QIAamp micro DNA kit was used to extract genomic DNA from the cultured CD4+ T cells. Oncomine TCR Beta libraries made from cultured CD4+ T cells were pooled using unique dual indexes and sequenced on an Illumina iSeq 100. From the authors' description of their analysis: Non-productive sequences were filtered out, and CDR3s that did not start with C, did not end with F or W, or were shorter than 7 amino acids were discarded. Antigen-specific clonotypes were identified using the MANAFEST web application through comparison of peptide-stimulated wells with reference and other culture wells. An FDR below 0.05, an odds ratio above 5, and a productive frequency above 0.1% in at least two of three replicate wells were required for clones to be considered positive. Clonotypes that were significantly expanded in both SARS-CoV-2 spike wells and at least one common cold coronavirus spike condition were defined as cross-reactive. Levenshtein distances (stringdist) and unrooted phylogenetic trees (ape) in R version 3.6.1 were used to assess CDR3 homology. TCRdb ran its own pipeline on the public reads, namely fastp trimming at Q25 and MiXCR clone calling, and kept in-frame beta chains. A single entry per CDR3 protein holds the most common genes and DNA from its merged rows. TCRdb's processing, not the authors', yielded these V and J calls. For this sample there are tens of thousands of distinct CDR3 sequences; approximately 70% appear just once. Clones ranked in the top ten supply approximately 3.7% of the sample.

The treatment or condition label here, explained by the study, means: approximately nine-day PBMC culture with coronavirus spike peptide pools or control peptides (ViraFEST assay). The study used the ViraFEST assay, which expanded antigen-specific T cells with peptide pools and then identified expanded clonotypes by TCR sequencing. The convalescent patients' positive SARS-CoV-2 PCR tests fell between March and December 2020, which was before the Alpha, Beta and Delta variants emerged in the United States. PBMCs were cultured at approximately 2.1 million per well in IMDM supplemented with approximately 5% human AB serum and approximately 10 IU/ml IL-2, with approximately 9.5 ug/ml peptide pools added. On days 3 and 7, half of the culture medium was replaced with fresh IL-2-containing medium. After about 11 days of culture, CD4+ T cells were isolated by negative selection using the EasySep CD4+ T cell isolation kit. Ficoll-Paque Plus gradient centrifugation was used to isolate PBMCs from whole blood, and the isolated PBMCs were then either used fresh or cryopreserved at -140C. Each culture condition was generally run in triplicate wells.

Specimen: CD4+ T cells from blood, cultured in vitro. The clonotype originates from a human donor who had recovered from COVID-19. Recombination connected TRBV20-1 to TRBJ2-7; the D gene remains uncertain. The sequenced DNA is TGCAGTGCTAGAGATCTATTAAGGCCCGCCGGCGAGCAGTACTTC. This gives the protein CSARDLLRPAGEQYF.